This T cell receptor beta chain is from a study of blood T cells in healthy people across ages (dated by TCRdb to 2015 to 2017). In the study overall: In model experiments, template switching captured roughly one uniquely barcoded TCR beta cDNA molecule for every two T cells. The study measured age-related changes in TCR beta repertoire diversity using deep sequencing normalized with unique cDNA molecular identifiers. Donors were grouped into four age groups: young (average roughly 15 years), middle-aged (around 39), aged (around 60) and long-lived (around 82). To avoid experimental bias, donors of different ages were randomly spread across the sequencing lanes. The study analyzed two additional independent replicas of 1 million unique cDNA reads from the same blood draw for two donors, one aged 18 to 30 and one aged 80 or older. What the work shows at the level of the full study, not this receptor alone: Observed TCR beta diversity per million T cells fell roughly linearly with age, and a significant reduction was already apparent by age around 40. The long-lived group showed more naive CD4+ T cells, fewer expanded clones and increased TCR diversity than the aged group, suggesting age selection. There was a strong correlation between observed TCR beta diversity and the percentage of naive T cells measured by flow cytometry. Estimates of total diversity based on one million sequenced T cells were regarded as lower bounds and as underestimates. Bulk unsorted PBMC profiling prevented conclusive comparison of naive and antigen-experienced compartments. The CMV infection status of donors was not known, potentially confounding age-related changes in expanded clonotypes.

As for this clonotype: No cognate antigen has been identified for it. Base-call qualities are not available, and no considerably larger clone is one nucleotide away.

The library was obtained by 5' RACE. TCRdb records Illumina HiSeq 2500 as the sequencer. A second PCR of about 7 to 12 cycles was run with a J-beta primer mix and a sample-barcoded 5' primer. Each TCR beta cDNA molecule received a unique molecular identifier from a template-switch 5' adaptor carrying 12 random nucleotides. Each sample yielded at least 2.5 million CDR3-containing paired-end reads. All of the RNA was converted into first-strand cDNA using the Mint cDNA synthesis kit, with a TRBC-specific oligonucleotide serving as the primer. Following uracil-DNA glycosylase treatment, all cDNA underwent a first 18-cycle PCR with the universal primers M1SS and BC2_uni_R. In the authors' own workflow: For normalization, 1 million high-quality reads, each with a distinct molecular identifier, were randomly selected from each sample. Reads with shared molecular identifiers were discarded instead of being binned into consensus sequences. MiTCR, with a Q25 quality threshold and the strictest error-elimination algorithm, was used for CDR3 identification, clonotype clustering and error correction. A nonparametric unseen species model with Euler transformation was used to estimate lower-bound total TCR beta diversity. TCRdb reworked the public reads: Q25 trimming with fastp, MiXCR clone assembly, productive beta chains retained. Here each entry gathers all rows of one CDR3 protein and keeps the most common genes and DNA. These V and J calls derive from TCRdb rather than the authors' analysis. The sample profile shows 780,000 or so distinct CDR3 sequences; 50% to 65% of them were found once. The ten largest clonotypes hold 40% to 50% of the sample.

The donors were some 39 Caucasian individuals from Russia, aged 6 to 90 years, who were systemically healthy. Roughly 9 milliliters of peripheral blood were drawn from each donor into EDTA-treated Vacutainer tubes. Ficoll-Paque density-gradient centrifugation was used to isolate PBMCs, with at least 7 million obtained per sample. Trizol reagent was used to extract total RNA from the PBMCs, yielding at least 6 micrograms per sample. Naive CD45RAhigh/CD27high T cell percentages were measured by flow cytometry on a PBMC aliquot from every donor. Inclusive of the bounding cysteine and phenylalanine, the CDR3 is 11 residues long. The CDR3 DNA has 33 bases and is translated from base 1. Trimming costs V 5 bases and J 13 bases, and their ends lie 12 bases apart. The CDR1 and CDR2 encoded by the germline V gene (reference sequence) are MNHNY and SVGAGI.

Sequenced: blood. The sequence links TRBV6-6 to TRBJ2-4; there is no confident call for the D gene. The receptor comes from a man at least 80 years old in good health. The DNA sequence reads TGTGCCAGCAGTGGAAAATACGGGCAGTACTTC. Its translation reads: CASSGKYGQYF.